What follows are 21 T cell receptor beta chains derived from one specimen sequenced in a study of T cells in Graves' hyperthyroidism and ophthalmopathy. From RNA transcripts, TCR beta CDR3 regions were amplified. When the TCR CDR3 underwent first-round RT-PCR, the HTBI primer set was used. TCRdb called the multiplex PCR reads again in MiXCR, with one record for every CDR3 protein. The sample contains 330,000 or so distinct CDR3 sequences, approximately 18% of which appear only once. The sequencing input was blood. These TCRs come from a man aged 45-60 years with Graves' ophthalmopathy.

This clonotype was seen ten or more times. CDR3: CASSTPGPQHF. For the CDR3, the DNA is TGTGCCAGCAGCACCCCCGGGCCCCAGCATTTT. This sequence joins TRBV4-2 and TRBJ1-5; D uncertain. V was clipped by 5 bases and J by 9 bases, with 8 bases between them. Looked up from germline, CDR1 is LGHNA and CDR2 is YNFKEQ. CDR3 length equals 11 residues.

In its sample, this clonotype was seen many times. CDR3 region: CASSEVRGTNTGELFF. Written as DNA, the CDR3 is TGTGCCAGCAGTGAAGTCAGAGGGACTAACACCGGGGAGCTGTTTTTT. The chain employs TRBV2 and TRBJ2-2, with a possible D match to TRBD2 (6 bases). There are 16 residues in the CDR3. Between the trimmed V and J ends, which lost 1 base and 2 bases, there was a span of 11 bases. Germline values: CDR1 SNHLY, CDR2 FYNNEI. The full variable domain, rest sourced from reference TRBV2 and TRBJ2-2, is EPEVTQTPSHQVTQMGQEVILRCVPISNHLYFYWYRQILGQKVEFLVSFYNNEISEKSEIFDDQFSVERPDGSNFTLKIRSTKLEDSAMYFCASSEVRGTNTGELFFGEGSRLTVL.

This clonotype occurred a few times. This sequence joins TRBV4-1 and TRBJ2-3; D possibly corresponds to TRBD1 (6 bases). Trimming took off 4 bases at V and 2 bases at J, with 19 bases between the two ends. Per the germline V gene, CDR1 is MGHRA and CDR2 is YSYEKL. The CDR3 length is 17 residues. CDR3 in DNA: TGCGCCAGCAGCCCCCGTCCAGGGGCGATTTCCACAGATACGCAGTATTTT. Protein: CASSPRPGAISTDTQYF.

The V gene is TRBV7-9, the J gene TRBJ2-1; a possible D gene is TRBD2 (5 bases). Trimming cost V 4 bases and J 5 bases, with 15 bases left between them. The CDR3 runs to 15 residues. Germline values: CDR1 SEHNR, CDR2 FQNEAQ (reference sequence). The CDR3 reads CASSSDWESNNEQFF. For the CDR3, the DNA is TGTGCCAGCAGCTCCGACTGGGAGTCTAACAATGAGCAGTTCTTC. Filled out from reference TRBV7-9 and TRBJ2-1, the complete variable domain reads DTGVSQNPRHKITKRGQNVTFRCDPISEHNRLYWYRQTLGQGPEFLTYFQNEAQLEKSRLLSDRFSAERPKGSFSTLEIQRTEQGDSAMYLCASSSDWESNNEQFFGPGTRLTVL.

In regard to this clonotype: Mismatch with germline at one junction end may stem from a read error. The V gene is TRBV28, the J gene TRBJ2-3; the match to TRBD2 covers 10 bases. CDR1 MDHEN and CDR2 SYDVKM come from the germline V gene. The CDR3 sequence is 16 residues long. The CDR3 region is CAGSLGLAESTDTRYF. CDR3 coding DNA: TGTGCCGGCAGCTTAGGACTAGCGGAATCCACAGATACGCGGTATTTT.

This clonotype was seen repeatedly, ten times or more. The chain employs TRBV20-1 and TRBJ2-7, with TRBD2 identical over 11 bases. Germline V gives CDR1 DFQATT, CDR2 SNEGSKA (reference sequence). J lost 3 bases, V lost 4 bases, and 5 bases had no gene match. The CDR3 is 14 amino acids. The CDR3 spells CSATDGLAGYEQYF. In nucleotides, the CDR3 is TGCAGTGCTACAGACGGACTAGCGGGCTACGAGCAGTACTTC.

This clonotype appeared many times. J is TRBJ2-1 and V is TRBV7-3; D is possibly TRBD1 (5 bases). The CDR3 contains 13 residues. V lost 3 bases to trimming and J lost 6 bases, with 9 bases between them. Germline CDR1 and CDR2: SGHTA and FQGTGA. CDR3 DNA sequence: TGTGCCAGCAGCTTTCAGGGTAGCAATGAGCAGTTCTTC. Amino acids: CASSFQGSNEQFF.

Written as DNA, the CDR3 is TGTGCCAGCCAGGAGACCGGGGAGCTGTTTTTT. It translates to CASQETGELFF. The rearrangement joins TRBV28 to TRBJ2-2; no reliable D call. Trimming removed 8 bases from V and 5 bases from J, with 6 bases in between. This CDR3 has 11 amino acids. Germline V gives CDR1 MDHEN, CDR2 SYDVKM.

The chain couples TRBV28 to TRBJ2-5; 8 bases line up with TRBD2. Germline assignment: CDR1 MDHEN and CDR2 SYDVKM. The CDR3 extends over 14 amino acids. The ends lost 2 bases at V and 7 bases at J; junction bases unmatched: 6. CDR3 in amino acids: CASSLISGTVTQYF. The CDR3 DNA reads TGTGCCAGCAGTTTAATTAGCGGGACTGTGACCCAGTACTTC.

This chain joins TRBV6-1 and TRBJ2-3; D tentatively reads TRBD1 or TRBD2 (5 bases each). The V end was cut by 4 bases, the J end by 5 bases, with 10 bases between. CDR3 size: 13 residues. Germline-derived CDR1 and CDR2 are MNHNS and SASEGT. The CDR3 is CASSGGNIDTQYF. In DNA, the CDR3 is TGTGCCAGCAGTGGGGGGAACATAGATACGCAGTATTTT.

CDR3 region: CAWRPSGAEQYF. The CDR3 bases are TGTGCCTGGAGGCCGTCGGGGGCCGAGCAGTACTTC. The chain combines TRBV30 with TRBJ2-7, with D possibly called TRBD1 or TRBD2 (6 bases each). The CDR3 length is 12 residues. V lost 3 bases and J 6 bases, leaving 12 bases between the germline ends. Germline V gene sequence: CDR1 GTSNPN, CDR2 SVGIG (reference sequence).

At least ten counts were recorded for this clonotype. The chain joins TRBV20-1 to TRBJ2-1; 14 bases are shared with TRBD2. The J segment lost 9 bases and the V segment lost 6 bases, leaving 13 bases of the junction unmatched. The CDR3 totals 16 residues. Germline V gives CDR1 DFQATT, CDR2 SNEGSKA (reference sequence). As DNA, the CDR3 is TGCAGTGCCCCTACGACTAGCGGGAGGGCCTATGGTGAGCAGTTCTTC. It encodes CSAPTTSGRAYGEQFF.

Concerning this clonotype itself: Mismatch with germline at one junction end may stem from a read error. V and J are TRBV28 and TRBJ2-3; D is unresolved. Germline V CDR1 and CDR2: MDHEN, SYDVKM. The CDR3 consists of 15 residues. The CDR3 reads CASSSRKDGTVTQYF. The DNA of the CDR3 is TGTGCCAGCAGTTCTCGAAAAGATGGCACAGTTACGCAGTATTTT.

This clonotype appeared a few times. The gene calls are TRBV19 and TRBJ1-1; 7 bases align to TRBD1. Germline V lookup: CDR1 LNHDA, CDR2 SQIVND (reference sequence). With 5 bases clipped from V and 0 bases from J, the junction kept 9 bases outside the gene matches. This CDR3 is built from 16 residues. The CDR3 DNA sequence: TGTGCCAGTAGTGTGACAGGGTTTGGTTTGAACACTGAAGCTTTCTTT. This gives the protein CASSVTGFGLNTEAFF. The entire variable domain, with the rest obtained from reference TRBV19 and TRBJ1-1, is as follows: DGGITQSPKYLFRKEGQNVTLSCEQNLNHDAMYWYRQDPGQGLRLIYYSQIVNDFQKGDIAEGYSVSREKKESFPLTVTSAQKNPTAFYLCASSVTGFGLNTEAFFGQGTRLTVV.

This clonotype has a count of ten or more. In DNA, the CDR3 is TGTGCCAGCAGCCAAGTCTCTGGGTTCACTGAAGCTTTCTTT. The encoded protein is CASSQVSGFTEAFF. The chain carries TRBV3-1 and TRBJ1-1; no clear D. Trimming removed 1 base from V and 4 bases from J, with 10 bases in between. The CDR3 is 14 residues long. Germline V gene data show CDR1 as LGHDT and CDR2 as YNNKEL (reference sequence). The full variable domain, completed using reference TRBV3-1 and TRBJ1-1, is DTAVSQTPKYLVTQMGNDKSIKCEQNLGHDTMYWYKQDSKKFLKIMFSYNNKELIINETVPNRFSPKSPDKAHLNLHINSLELGDSAVYFCASSQVSGFTEAFFGQGTRLTVV.

This clonotype appeared many times. This chain joins TRBV24-1 and TRBJ2-2, with 10 bases aligning to TRBD2. CDR1 KGHDR and CDR2 SFDVKD come from the germline V gene. The CDR3 is 17 amino acids. After removal of 10 bases from V and 1 base from J, the junction contained 11 bases not matched to a gene. The CDR3 loop reads CATRAGSGRMNTGELFF. The CDR3 DNA reads as TGTGCCACTCGGGCTGGTAGCGGGAGGATGAACACCGGGGAGCTGTTTTTT.

This clonotype was detected many times. V and J are TRBV7-8 and TRBJ2-1; 10 bases map to TRBD1. V lost 5 bases and J lost 6; bases outside the gene matches: 4. Germline CDR1 is SGHVS and CDR2 is FQNEAQ. The CDR3 runs 14 residues. The CDR3 nucleotides are TGTGCCAGCAGCCCCCGGGACAGGGGCAATGAGCAGTTCTTC. Its translation is CASSPRDRGNEQFF.

CDR3 amino acids: CASSLEGGTGGLYF. In DNA form, the CDR3 reads TGCGCCAGCAGCTTGGAGGGCGGGACAGGGGGTTTGTACTTC. This rearrangement joins TRBV5-1 to TRBJ2-4; 11 bases match TRBD1. V lost 0 bases, J lost 15 bases, and 8 bases stayed unmatched. This CDR3 spans 14 amino acids. The germline V gene has CDR1 SGHRS and CDR2 YFSETQ.

This clonotype appeared many times. The chain joins TRBV5-1 to TRBJ1-1; D is uncertain. This CDR3 has 15 residues. Looked up from germline, CDR1 is SGHRS and CDR2 is YFSETQ. V was trimmed by 0 bases and J by 0 bases, leaving 9 bases between them. The CDR3 DNA follows: TGCGCCAGCAGCTTGGTAGCGACGGTGAACACTGAAGCTTTCTTT. Translating it yields CASSLVATVNTEAFF.

The chain has TRBV12-3 or TRBV12-4 and TRBJ2-1; a possible D gene is TRBD2 (5 bases). The CDR3 is 13 residues long. Deletions cut 1 base from V and 6 bases from J, with 7 bases between. CDR3: CASSLEGSNEQFF. For the CDR3, the DNA is TGTGCCAGCAGTTTAGAAGGGAGCAATGAGCAGTTCTTC.

The V call is TRBV6-1, the J call TRBJ2-2, with TRBD1 matching 7 bases. V was pared by 6 bases and J by 5 bases, with 6 bases of the junction left unmatched. The germline V gene encodes CDR1 MNHNS and CDR2 SASEGT. The CDR3 has 14 amino acids. CDR3 region: CASRRDRRTGELFF. The DNA for the CDR3 is TGTGCCAGCAGACGGGACAGAAGAACCGGGGAGCTGTTTTTT.